The 24 T cell receptor beta chains reported below all come from one sample, sequenced in a study of T-cell memory formation after mild COVID-19. TCRdb re-called the 5' RACE reads with MiXCR, one entry per CDR3 protein. The sample contains around 420,000 distinct CDR3 sequences, roughly 24% of which appear only once. The sequenced sample was PBMCs or a T cell subset sorted from them (not recorded which). All receptors come from an adult woman who had mild COVID-19 (a few samples of this study predate the infection). Cell type and time point are not known.

This clonotype was counted between two and nine times. The V call is TRBV4-2, the J call TRBJ2-6; 8 bases match TRBD1. V lost 4 bases, J lost 0 bases, and 2 bases stayed unmatched. The CDR3 has 16 amino acids. CDR1 is LGHNA and CDR2 is YNFKEQ in the germline V gene. CDR3 sequence: CASSPDRGSGANVLTF. The CDR3 DNA reads as TGTGCCAGCAGCCCTGACAGGGGCTCTGGGGCCAACGTCCTGACTTTC.

V is TRBV7-6 and J is TRBJ2-1; TRBD2 is a possible D gene (6 bases). CDR3 length: 14 residues. Germline assignment: CDR1 SGHVS and CDR2 FNYEAQ. V was trimmed by 3 bases and J by 8 bases, leaving 14 bases between them. The DNA for the CDR3 is TGTGCCAGCAGCTTGACTAGGATCGGGTATGAGCAGTTCTTC. The encoded protein is CASSLTRIGYEQFF.

The genes are TRBV14 and TRBJ1-1; maybe TRBD1 (6 bases). CDR1 and CDR2 (germline): SGHDN, FVKESK. V lost 5 bases, J lost 0 bases, and 10 bases lay in between. This CDR3 region has 14 residues. The CDR3 sequence is CASSSQGMNTEAFF. The DNA for the CDR3 is TGTGCCAGCAGCTCGCAGGGGATGAACACTGAAGCTTTCTTT.

The chain combines TRBV27 with TRBJ2-7, with a possible D match to TRBD2 (6 bases). Germline CDR1 is MNHEY and CDR2 is SMNVEV (reference sequence). V lost 5 bases and J 0 bases, leaving 17 bases between the germline ends. The CDR3 length is 16 residues. The CDR3 nucleotides read TGTGCCAGCAGTCCGATCCAGGGACTCTTCTCCTACGAGCAGTACTTC. It yields the protein CASSPIQGLFSYEQYF.

This sequence joins TRBV28 and TRBJ1-2; D perhaps matches TRBD1 (5 bases). The CDR3 loop spans 16 amino acids. V lost 6 bases, J lost 8 bases, and 25 bases lay in between. Germline CDR1 MDHEN, CDR2 SYDVKM. Written as DNA, the CDR3 is TGTGCCAGCAGCCCCCCAATCGACCTGGACCGGGGCGGCTACACCTTC. This sequence encodes CASSPPIDLDRGGYTF.

This clonotype was counted only a few times. V gene TRBV5-1 combines with J gene TRBJ1-1; no clear D gene. The CDR3 is 13 amino acids. V lost 7 bases, J lost 0 bases, and 10 bases lay in between. Per the germline V gene, CDR1 is SGHRS and CDR2 is YFSETQ. For the CDR3, the DNA is TGCGCCAGCCGCCCCAACATGAACACTGAAGCTTTCTTT. It encodes CASRPNMNTEAFF.

The genes are TRBV29-1 and TRBJ2-3, with a possible D match to TRBD2 (5 bases). The CDR3 runs 13 residues. Per germline, CDR1 SQVTM and CDR2 ANQGSEA. V was cut by 2 bases and J by 2 bases, with 8 bases left in between. CDR3 amino acids: CSVERGPTDTQYF. In DNA form, the CDR3 reads TGCAGCGTTGAACGCGGGCCCACAGATACGCAGTATTTT.

This clonotype has a count of ten or more. This rearrangement joins TRBV5-6 to TRBJ1-2, with a possible D match to TRBD1 (6 bases). The CDR3 is made up of 15 amino acids. V lost 2 bases and J lost 0, with 11 bases in between. In germline, CDR1 is SGHDT, CDR2 YYEEEE. CDR3 DNA: TGTGCCAGCAGCTTTCCGGGGGGCGCTAACTATGGCTACACCTTC. This sequence encodes CASSFPGGANYGYTF.

The V call is TRBV5-5, the J call TRBJ2-5, with 10 bases fitting TRBD2. Germline-derived CDR1 and CDR2 are SGHKS and YYEKEE (reference sequence). Unmatched junction bases numbered 5, after V lost 0 bases and J lost 3 bases. This CDR3 region has 16 residues. Here the CDR3 DNA reads TGTGCCAGCAGCTTGGCGGTAGCGGGAGGTGAAGAGACCCAGTACTTC. Amino acids: CASSLAVAGGEETQYF.

This clonotype was recorded only once. In DNA, the CDR3 is TGTGCCAGCAGCTTAGGCCCAGACGAGCAGTACTTC. Residues: CASSLGPDEQYF. The chain employs TRBV11-2 and TRBJ2-7, with no clear D. The V gene lost 1 base and the J gene lost 5 bases, with 6 bases spanning the gap. This CDR3 comprises 12 residues. Germline V CDR1 and CDR2: SGHAT, FQNNGV.

V usage is TRBV30 and J usage is TRBJ1-2, with D perhaps TRBD1 (5 bases). Germline V lookup: CDR1 GTSNPN, CDR2 SVGIG (reference sequence). This CDR3 has 13 residues. The V and J ends lost 3 bases and 5 bases respectively, with 13 bases between them. DNA for the CDR3: TGTGCCTGGAGCAGGGACGGGCCTTATGGCTACACCTTC. It yields the protein CAWSRDGPYGYTF.

This clonotype showed up just a few times. The chain uses TRBV27 and TRBJ2-5, with a possible D match to TRBD2 (6 bases). The germline V gene has CDR1 MNHEY and CDR2 SMNVEV (reference sequence). The ends were cut back, 6 bases at V and 1 base at J, with 15 bases in the middle. CDR3 size: 15 residues. CDR3 nucleotides: TGTGCCAGCAGGCGGGCGGGGAGCTTCCAAGAGACCCAGTACTTC. As protein: CASRRAGSFQETQYF.

The chain carries TRBV5-1 and TRBJ2-1, with 14 bases fitting TRBD2. The J segment lost 6 bases and the V segment lost 5 bases, leaving 4 bases of the junction unmatched. The CDR3 has 15 amino acids. Germline V gives CDR1 SGHRS, CDR2 YFSETQ. The CDR3 sequence: CASREGLAGVNEQFF. CDR3 DNA sequence: TGCGCCAGCAGGGAGGGACTAGCGGGAGTCAATGAGCAGTTCTTC.

The gene calls are TRBV4-1 and TRBJ2-5; tentative D call: TRBD2 (6 bases). The V end lost 4 bases, the J end lost 3 bases, and 18 bases lay between the germline ends. This CDR3 contains 16 residues. Germline CDR1 and CDR2: MGHRA and YSYEKL. In nucleotides, the CDR3 is TGCGCCAGCAGCCCAGATTTATATCGGGGGAAAGAGACCCAGTACTTC. This gives the protein CASSPDLYRGKETQYF.

In its sample, this clonotype was seen a few times. The rearrangement uses TRBV11-2 and TRBJ2-5; 9 nucleotides align to TRBD2. With V trimmed by 5 bases and J by 4 bases, 5 bases remained unmatched. Germline CDR1 and CDR2: SGHAT and FQNNGV. The CDR3 totals 14 residues. The CDR3 DNA is TGTGCCAGCAGCCATCTAGCGGGAAGAGAGACCCAGTACTTC. Its translation: CASSHLAGRETQYF.

The V and J genes are TRBV29-1 and TRBJ2-3; possibly TRBD1 for D (5 bases). This CDR3 contains 15 residues. Trimming stripped 6 bases from V and 2 bases from J, with 18 bases between. Germline V gene sequence: CDR1 SQVTM, CDR2 ANQGSEA. In DNA form, the CDR3 reads TGCAGCGTGGGGTTTGACAGCTTTCTCACAGATACGCAGTATTTT. It yields the protein CSVGFDSFLTDTQYF.

This clonotype was seen only a few times. This chain uses TRBV29-1 with TRBJ1-2; the match to TRBD1 covers 8 bases. V lost 0 bases, J lost 7 bases, and 10 bases stayed unmatched. The CDR3 runs to 15 residues. Germline CDR1 SQVTM, CDR2 ANQGSEA. CDR3 in DNA: TGCAGCGTTGAAGAGGGTGGAGGACAGGGCTTTGGCTACACCTTC. It specifies CSVEEGGGQGFGYTF. The variable domain in full, completed from reference TRBV29-1 and TRBJ1-2, reads SAVISQKPSRDICQRGTSLTIQCQVDSQVTMMFWYRQQPGQSLTLIATANQGSEATYESGFVIDKFPISRPNLTFSTLTVSNMSPEDSSIYLCSVEEGGGQGFGYTFGSGTRLTVV.

This clonotype occurred a few times. The chain couples TRBV4-2 to TRBJ1-3; D is unclear. Per germline, CDR1 LGHNA and CDR2 YNFKEQ. CDR3 size: 16 residues. V dropped 7 bases and J dropped 0 bases, with 16 bases sitting between them. CDR3 loop: CASNSGGSGSGNTIYF. CDR3 nucleotides: TGTGCCAGCAACTCGGGAGGCAGTGGCTCTGGAAACACCATATATTTT.

In this sample, this clonotype turned up a few times. The chain combines TRBV7-3 with TRBJ1-1; maybe TRBD1 (6 bases). V was shortened by 7 bases and J by 8 bases, with 14 bases between the two germline ends. The CDR3 consists of 12 residues. From germline, CDR1 is SGHTA and CDR2 FQGTGA. CDR3 loop: CASINRDPEAFF. The CDR3 coding sequence is TGTGCCAGCATAAACAGGGACCCAGAAGCTTTCTTT.

This clonotype has at least ten counts. V usage is TRBV6-5 and J usage is TRBJ2-1; possibly TRBD2 for D (5 bases). CDR3 length equals 11 residues. The germline CDR1 and CDR2 sequences are MNHEY and SVGAGI. The V and J ends lost 6 bases and 7 bases respectively, with 7 bases between them. The CDR3 DNA reads TGTGCCAGCAGCCGAGGGAATGAGCAGTTCTTC. The encoded protein is CASSRGNEQFF.

The table lists this clonotype with a few counts. V gene TRBV2 combines with J gene TRBJ2-7, with D perhaps matching TRBD1 or TRBD2 (5 bases each). V lost 6 bases to trimming and J lost 0 bases, with 15 bases between them. The length of the CDR3 is 15 residues. Germline V gene lookup returns CDR1 SNHLY and CDR2 FYNNEI. The CDR3 DNA sequence: TGTGCCAGCAGGACACTAGGTGGGGCCTCCTACGAGCAGTACTTC. It is translated as CASRTLGGASYEQYF.

The V call is TRBV30, the J call TRBJ2-5; a possible D gene is TRBD2 (6 bases). The V gene's germline CDR1 is GTSNPN and CDR2 SVGIG (reference sequence). This CDR3 comprises 12 residues. Trimming removed 2 bases from V and 5 bases from J, with 9 bases in between. CDR3 in amino acids: CAWSWRAETQYF. CDR3 in DNA: TGTGCCTGGAGTTGGAGGGCGGAGACCCAGTACTTC. Drawing the rest from reference TRBV30 and TRBJ2-5, the complete variable domain is SQTIHQWPATLVQPVGSPLSLECTVEGTSNPNLYWYRQAAGRGLQLLFYSVGIGQISSEVPQNLSASRPQDRQFILSSKKLLLSDSGFYLCAWSWRAETQYFGPGTRLLVL.

V and J are TRBV7-2 and TRBJ2-5; 14 bases are a match to TRBD2. Trimming at V came to 5 bases and at J to 2 bases, leaving 10 bases not matched to a gene. The CDR3 length is 18 residues. CDR1 is SGHTA and CDR2 is FQGNSA in the germline V gene. CDR3 DNA sequence: TGTGCCAGCAGCCTCCTGAGACTAGCGGGAGGGCCGCAAGAGACCCAGTACTTC. It translates to CASSLLRLAGGPQETQYF.

The rearrangement joins TRBV19 to TRBJ2-1, with 10 bases fitting TRBD1. The CDR3 is made up of 16 amino acids. CDR1 and CDR2 (germline): LNHDA, SQIVND (reference sequence). The trim removed 5 bases at V and 7 bases at J, leaving 11 bases unmatched. CDR3 loop: CASSVETGQGWNEQFF. For the CDR3, the DNA is TGTGCCAGTAGTGTCGAAACGGGACAGGGGTGGAATGAGCAGTTCTTC.